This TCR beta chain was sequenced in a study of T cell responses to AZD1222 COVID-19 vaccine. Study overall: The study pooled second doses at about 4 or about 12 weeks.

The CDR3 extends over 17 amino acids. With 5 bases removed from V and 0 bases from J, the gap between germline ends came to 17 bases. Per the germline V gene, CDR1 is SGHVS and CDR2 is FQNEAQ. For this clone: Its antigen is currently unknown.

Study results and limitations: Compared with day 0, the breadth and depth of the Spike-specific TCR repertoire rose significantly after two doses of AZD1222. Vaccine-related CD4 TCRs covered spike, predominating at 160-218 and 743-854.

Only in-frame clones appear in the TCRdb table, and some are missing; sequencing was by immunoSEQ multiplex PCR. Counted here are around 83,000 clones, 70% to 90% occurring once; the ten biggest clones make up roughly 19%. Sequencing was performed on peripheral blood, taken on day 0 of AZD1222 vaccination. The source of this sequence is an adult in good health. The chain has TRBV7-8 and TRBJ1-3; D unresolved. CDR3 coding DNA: TGTGCCAGCAGCCGAACAATGGGCGGCTACTCTGGAAACACCATATATTTT. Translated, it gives CASSRTMGGYSGNTIYF.